The rows below give T cell receptor beta chains drawn from one sample of a study. TCRdb called the multiplex PCR reads again in MiXCR, with one record for every CDR3 protein. The repertoire holds approximately 2,000 distinct CDR3 sequences, with roughly 1.3% as singletons. Sample: naive CD4+ T cells sorted from blood. The receptors here all came from a female donor with breast cancer. Each CDR3 is given with its conserved first and last residue.

V	J	CDR3
TRBV12-3/TRBV12-4	TRBJ1-2	CASSITRTGLNYGYTF
TRBV12-3/TRBV12-4	TRBJ1-2	CASSAQGYYGYTF
TRBV12-3/TRBV12-4	TRBJ1-2	CASSSQPNYGYTF
TRBV12-3/TRBV12-4	TRBJ1-2	CASRAGTGIGYTF
TRBV12-3/TRBV12-4	TRBJ1-2	CASSPREAYTF
TRBV12-3/TRBV12-4	TRBJ1-2	CASSLIGMGYTF
TRBV12-3/TRBV12-4	TRBJ1-2	CASSTTVYGYTF
TRBV12-3/TRBV12-4	TRBJ1-2	CASGRLELHGYTF
TRBV12-3/TRBV12-4	TRBJ1-2	CASSPPGTTHINYGYTF
TRBV12-3/TRBV12-4	TRBJ1-2	CASSLQQSYGYTF
TRBV12-3/TRBV12-4	TRBJ1-2	CASSPVGLHGYTF
TRBV12-3/TRBV12-4	TRBJ1-2	CASSSTTSNYGYTF
TRBV12-3/TRBV12-4	TRBJ1-2	CASSPYDRVMDGYTF
TRBV12-3/TRBV12-4	TRBJ1-2	CASLDSYYGYTF
TRBV12-3/TRBV12-4	TRBJ1-2	CASSWRQGVDGYTF
TRBV12-3/TRBV12-4	TRBJ1-2	CTSSLQGSYGYTF
TRBV12-3/TRBV12-4	TRBJ1-2	CASSQIRQYGYTF
TRBV12-3/TRBV12-4	TRBJ1-2	CAIEGSTKYGYTF
TRBV12-3/TRBV12-4	TRBJ1-2	CASSPGQGYYGYTF
TRBV12-3/TRBV12-4	TRBJ1-2	CASSLAHGYGYTF
TRBV12-3/TRBV12-4	TRBJ1-2	CASSRGTGFVGYTF
TRBV12-3/TRBV12-4	TRBJ1-2	CASRHQDGYYGYTF
TRBV12-3/TRBV12-4	TRBJ1-2	CASSPGQGMGYTF
TRBV12-3/TRBV12-4	TRBJ1-2	CASSPGVHGYTF
TRBV12-3/TRBV12-4	TRBJ1-2	CASSFPGTLLYYGYTF
TRBV12-3/TRBV12-4	TRBJ1-2	CASRPRNSYGYTF
TRBV12-3/TRBV12-4	TRBJ1-2	CASSRQVNYGYTF
TRBV12-3/TRBV12-4	TRBJ1-2	CASMTDMKYGYTF
TRBV12-3/TRBV12-4	TRBJ1-2	CASSLGRSNYGYTF
TRBV12-3/TRBV12-4	TRBJ1-2	CASSPRTGTGYGYTF
TRBV12-3/TRBV12-4	TRBJ1-2	CASSYGQAYLHGYTF
TRBV12-3/TRBV12-4	TRBJ1-2	CASSRQGYYGYTF
TRBV12-3/TRBV12-4	TRBJ1-2	CASSWTGWDGYTF
TRBV12-3/TRBV12-4	TRBJ1-2	CASSSRSAGNYGYTF
TRBV12-3/TRBV12-4	TRBJ1-2	CASSSLTGNGYTF
TRBV12-3/TRBV12-4	TRBJ1-2	CASSYNGGLDYGYTF
TRBV12-3/TRBV12-4	TRBJ1-2	CASSFPTGSGRHYGYTF
TRBV12-3/TRBV12-4	TRBJ1-2	CASSQTTAGYGYTF
TRBV12-3/TRBV12-4	TRBJ1-2	CASSSDTHGNYGYTF
TRBV12-3/TRBV12-4	TRBJ1-2	CASSSTVNYGYTF